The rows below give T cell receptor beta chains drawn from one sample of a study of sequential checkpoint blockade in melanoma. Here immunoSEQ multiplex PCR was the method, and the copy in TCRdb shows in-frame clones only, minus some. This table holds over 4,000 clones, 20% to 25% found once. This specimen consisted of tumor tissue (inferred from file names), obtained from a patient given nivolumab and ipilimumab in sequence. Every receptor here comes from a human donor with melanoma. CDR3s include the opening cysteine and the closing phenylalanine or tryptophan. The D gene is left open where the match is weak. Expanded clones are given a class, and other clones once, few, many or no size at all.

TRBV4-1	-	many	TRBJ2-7	TGCGCCAGCAGCCAAGAAGGGCCCTCTCTTATTTACGAGCAGTACTTC	CASSQEGPSLIYEQYF
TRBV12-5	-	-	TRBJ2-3	TGTGCTAGTGGTTTGGTACCTCGGGCGTACACAGATACGCAGTATTTT	CASGLVPRAYTDTQYF
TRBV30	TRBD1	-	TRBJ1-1	TGTGCCTGGAACACCAGGGGGCTAGGGGGCTTT	CAWNTRGLGGF
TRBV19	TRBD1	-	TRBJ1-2	TGTGCCAGTAGTTACGGGACAGGGATGGGTGGCTACACCTTC	CASSYGTGMGGYTF
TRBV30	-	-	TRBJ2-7	TGTGCCTGGAGCGCCACCACAGGCTACGAGCAGTACTTC	CAWSATTGYEQYF
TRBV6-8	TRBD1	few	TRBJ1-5	TGTGCCAGCAGTTACTCGGGCAGGGGGCGCGGGCAGCCCCAGCATTTT	CASSYSGRGRGQPQHF
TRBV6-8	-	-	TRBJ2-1	TGTGCCGCCCGGGAAGGTAGCGCGATAAATGAGCAGTTCTTC	CAAREGSAINEQFF
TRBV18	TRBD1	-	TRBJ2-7	TGTGCCAGCTCACCAGGGGGACAGGTATACGAGCAGTACTTC	CASSPGGQVYEQYF
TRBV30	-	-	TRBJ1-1	TGTGCCTGGAGTGTACAGACTGAAGCTTTCTTT	CAWSVQTEAFF
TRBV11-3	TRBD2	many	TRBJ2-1	TGTGCCAGCAGCAATAGACTAGCAGGAGGAGATGAGCAGTTCTTC	CASSNRLAGGDEQFF
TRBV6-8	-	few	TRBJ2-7	TGTGCCATCAGGGACCCAAGGGTTTCCCCCTACGAGCAGTACTTC	CAIRDPRVSPYEQYF
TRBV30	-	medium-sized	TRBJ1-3	TGTGCATGCCAACGTCTGGTTAACACCATATATTTT	CACQRLVNTIYF
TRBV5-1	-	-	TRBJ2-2	TGCGCCAGCAGCTTGGGGGCAGAGGCGGCCGGGGAGCTGTTTTTT	CASSLGAEAAGELFF
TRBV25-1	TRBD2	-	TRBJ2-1	TGTGCCAGCAGTGACCTCAAAGGGGAGGGGAGTAATGAGCAGTTCTTC	CASSDLKGEGSNEQFF
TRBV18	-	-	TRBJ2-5	TGTGCCAGCTCTCGGGAGCGAGAGACCCAGTACTTC	CASSRERETQYF
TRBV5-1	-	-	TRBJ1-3	TGCGCCAGCAGCTTGGATGGCCCGGGGTCTGGAAACACCATATATTTT	CASSLDGPGSGNTIYF
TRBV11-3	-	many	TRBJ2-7	TGTGCCAGCAGCTTCCGGGAGAGCTCCTACGAGCAGTACTTC	CASSFRESSYEQYF
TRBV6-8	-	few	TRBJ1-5	TGTGCCAGCAGTTACTCCGAAGGTCAGCCCCAGCATTTT	CASSYSEGQPQHF
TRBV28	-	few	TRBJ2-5	TGTGCCAGCAGTCCCGGGACATACCAAGAGACCCAGTACTTC	CASSPGTYQETQYF
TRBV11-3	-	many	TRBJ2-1	TGTGCCAGCAGCCTCGAAAGCTCCTACAATGAGCAGTTCTTC	CASSLESSYNEQFF
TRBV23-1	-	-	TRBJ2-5	TGCGCCAGCAGCTTAGTGGGGGCCGAGACCCAGTACTTC	CASSLVGAETQYF
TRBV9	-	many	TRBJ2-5	TGTGCCAGCAGGAAACAGGGTTTGCAGACCCAGTACTTC	CASRKQGLQTQYF
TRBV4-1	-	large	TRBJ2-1	TGCGCCAGCAGCCCACGACAGAGTAACGACAATGAGCAGTTCTTC	CASSPRQSNDNEQFF
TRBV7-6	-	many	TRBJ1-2	TGTGCCAGCAGCTTGTGGGAGGGGACCCATGGCTACACCTTC	CASSLWEGTHGYTF
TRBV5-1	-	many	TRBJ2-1	TGCGCCAGCAGCCAAGATCGGGCGGACATCTACAATGAGCAGTTCTTC	CASSQDRADIYNEQFF
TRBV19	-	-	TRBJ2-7	TGTGCCAGTAGTATAGGCGGGGCTTACGAGCAGTACTTC	CASSIGGAYEQYF
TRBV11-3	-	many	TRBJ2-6	TGTGCCAGCAGCTTGACCTCTGGGGCCAACGTCCTGACTTTC	CASSLTSGANVLTF
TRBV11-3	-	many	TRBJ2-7	TGTGCCAGCAGCCGGCCCGGGGTGCGGGACGAGCAGTACTTC	CASSRPGVRDEQYF
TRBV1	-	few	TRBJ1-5	TGCGCCAGCAGCCAAGTATCGGGGGCTGGCAATCAGCCCCAGCATTTT	CASSQVSGAGNQPQHF
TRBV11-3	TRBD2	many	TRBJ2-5	TGTGCCAGCAGACCGGGACTAGCGGGAGAGACCCAGTACTTC	CASRPGLAGETQYF
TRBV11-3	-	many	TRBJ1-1	TGTGCCAGCAGCTTGGCGGCTTCTCGCCTTGAAGCTTTCTTT	CASSLAASRLEAFF
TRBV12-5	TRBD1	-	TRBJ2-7	TGTGCTAGTGGTCCTTGGACAGGACCCACCTACGAGCAGTACTTC	CASGPWTGPTYEQYF
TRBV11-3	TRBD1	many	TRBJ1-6	TGTGCCAGCAGCTTAGTAGGGACAGGGAATTCACCCCTCCACTTT	CASSLVGTGNSPLHF
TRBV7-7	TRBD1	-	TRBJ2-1	TGTGCCAGCAGCTTAGAGGGACAGAAGAGCTCCTACAATGAGCAGTTCTTC	CASSLEGQKSSYNEQFF
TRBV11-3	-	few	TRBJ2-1	TGTGCCAGCAGCCCCCGATGGCGTCACAATGAGCAGTTCTTC	CASSPRWRHNEQFF
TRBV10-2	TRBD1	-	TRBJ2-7	TGCGCCAGCAGGCGGGACAGGGGCCCCGAGCAGTACTTC	CASRRDRGPEQYF
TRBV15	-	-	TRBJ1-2	TGTGCCACCAGCAGAGAACTCGAGATCGTGGGCTACACCTTC	CATSRELEIVGYTF
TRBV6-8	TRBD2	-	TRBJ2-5	TGTGCCATCAGCGGAGGCGGGGGACAAGAGACCCAGTACTTC	CAISGGGGQETQYF
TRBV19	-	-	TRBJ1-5	TGTGCCAGTAGTATATCCGGGGTCTATAGCAATCAGCCCCAGCATTTT	CASSISGVYSNQPQHF
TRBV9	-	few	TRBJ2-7	TGTGCCAGCAGCGAGGGCACAGGGCCTGGCTACGAGCAGTACTTC	CASSEGTGPGYEQYF
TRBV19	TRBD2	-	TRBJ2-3	TGTGCCAGTAGTATAGGGCTAGCGGGAGATAGCACAGATACGCAGTATTTT	CASSIGLAGDSTDTQYF
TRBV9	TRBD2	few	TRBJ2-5	TGTGCCAGCAGCGTCCTAGCGGGAGGAGGGCTGGAGACCCAGTACTTC	CASSVLAGGGLETQYF
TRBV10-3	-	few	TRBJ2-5	TGTGCCATCAGTGAGGTTGAAGACGCGGAGACCCAGTACTTC	CAISEVEDAETQYF
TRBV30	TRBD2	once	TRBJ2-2	TGTGCCTGGACTAGCGGGAGTTGGACCGGGGAGCTGTTTTTT	CAWTSGSWTGELFF
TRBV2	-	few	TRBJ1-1	TGTGCCAGCAGGCACAGAGCTCTGAACACTGAAGCTTTCTTT	CASRHRALNTEAFF
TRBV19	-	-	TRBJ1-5	TGTGCCACCAGAGGGCGTGGCGATAGCAATCAGCCCCAGCATTTT	CATRGRGDSNQPQHF